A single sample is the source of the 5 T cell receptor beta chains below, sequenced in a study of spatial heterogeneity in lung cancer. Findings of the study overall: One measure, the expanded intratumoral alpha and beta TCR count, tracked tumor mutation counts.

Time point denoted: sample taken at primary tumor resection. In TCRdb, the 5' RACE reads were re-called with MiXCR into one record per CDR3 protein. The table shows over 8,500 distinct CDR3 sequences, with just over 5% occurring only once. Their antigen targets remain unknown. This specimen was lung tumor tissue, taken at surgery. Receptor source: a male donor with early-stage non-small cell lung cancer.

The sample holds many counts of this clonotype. The CDR3 DNA reads as TGTGCCAGCACCCTGGGGGAGCTGTTTTTT. Protein sequence: CASTLGELFF. The chain links TRBV7-9 to TRBJ2-2, with unresolved D. V lost 7 bases and J 8 bases, leaving 5 bases between the germline ends. Germline-derived CDR1 and CDR2 are SEHNR and FQNEAQ (reference sequence). This CDR3 comprises 10 residues.

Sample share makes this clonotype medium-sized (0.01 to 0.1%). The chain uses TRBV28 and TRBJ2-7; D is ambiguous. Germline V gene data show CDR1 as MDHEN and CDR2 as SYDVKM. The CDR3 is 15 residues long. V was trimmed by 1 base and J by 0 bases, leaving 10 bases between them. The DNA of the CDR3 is TGTGCCAGCAGTTTATTCGACAAAGCCTCCTACGAGCAGTACTTC. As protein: CASSLFDKASYEQYF.

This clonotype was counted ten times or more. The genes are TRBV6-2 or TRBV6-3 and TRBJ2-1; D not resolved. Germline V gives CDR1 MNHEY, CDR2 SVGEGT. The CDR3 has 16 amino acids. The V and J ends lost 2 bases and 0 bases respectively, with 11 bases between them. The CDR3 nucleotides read TGTGCCAGCAGTTACGTGAGGCCCAGCTCCTACAATGAGCAGTTCTTC. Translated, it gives CASSYVRPSSYNEQFF.

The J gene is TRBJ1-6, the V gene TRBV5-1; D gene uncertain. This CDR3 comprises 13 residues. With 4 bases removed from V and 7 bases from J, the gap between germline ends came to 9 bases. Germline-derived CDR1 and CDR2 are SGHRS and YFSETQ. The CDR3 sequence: CASSQENNSPLHF. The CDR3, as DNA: TGCGCCAGCAGCCAGGAAAACAATTCACCCCTCCACTTT.

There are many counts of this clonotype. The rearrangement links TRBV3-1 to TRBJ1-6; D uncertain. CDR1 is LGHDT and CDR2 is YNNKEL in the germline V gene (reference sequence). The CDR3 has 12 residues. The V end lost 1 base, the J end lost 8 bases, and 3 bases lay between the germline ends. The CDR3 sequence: CASSQADSPLHF. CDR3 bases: TGTGCCAGCAGCCAAGCCGATTCACCCCTCCACTTT.